The sequence of this T cell receptor (beta chain) was determined in a study of T-cell reconstitution after alpha-beta-depleted transplantation in children (dated by TCRdb to the mid-2010s). For the wider study: The study quantitatively tracked T-cell immune reconstitution after TCRalphabeta/CD19-depleted allogeneic hematopoietic cell transplantation in children using TCR repertoire profiling. Study-level results and caveats: About two months after transplant, the apparently early recovery of alphabetaT-cell counts reportedly depended on just several hundred clones that had expanded rapidly and came from non-depleted graft cells. In some patients, the high TCRbeta diversity seen at day 60 was put down to recipient T cells and intrathymic progenitors that had survived conditioning. Hyperexpanded clone frequencies declined over subsequent months; after one year, T-cell counts and TCRbeta diversity were mostly attributed to newly produced T cells.

The CDR3 covers 15 residues, taking in both the cysteine and the phenylalanine. Only the CDR3 part of the read is kept: 45 bases, read in frame from the first base. V ends up 3 bases short and J 7 bases short, with an unmatched junction base count of 7. CDR1 and CDR2 (LNHNV, YYDKDF) derive from the germline V gene (reference sequence). Receptor amplification or capture employed PCR. Sequencing instrument: Illumina HiSeq 2500. TCR library preparation used molecular barcoding, with unique molecular identifiers applied to normalize quantification of the TCRbeta repertoire. Clones were called with MiXCR by TCRdb after fastp trimmed the public reads at Q25, and only in-frame beta chains were retained. Here each entry gathers all rows of one CDR3 protein and keeps the most common genes and DNA. A total of hundreds of thousands of distinct CDR3 sequences appear in this sample, 16% of them only once. Together, the top ten hold about 5% of the sample.

There are a few counts of this clonotype. Its specific antigen is unknown. The input lacks base qualities; no much larger clone sits a single base away. Reading the label with the study, this specimen's treatment or condition is: allogeneic hematopoietic cell transplantation with graft depleted of TCRalphabeta T cells and CD19 B cells. TCRalphabeta/CD19-depleted allogeneic hematopoietic cell grafts were given to the transplant recipients, all of whom were children. Specimen: PBMCs, mostly from graft donor cells, collected 360 days after TCRalphabeta/CD19-depleted stem cell transplant. The V and J segments used are TRBV15 and TRBJ2-7; 12 of the junction bases match TRBD2. This clonotype originated in a male patient between 5 and 17 years old who had a stem cell transplant for acute lymphoblastic leukemia, so the T cells may come from the graft donor. For the CDR3, the sequence is CATSSSLAGGREQYF. Here is the DNA: TGTGCCACCAGCAGTTCGCTAGCGGGAGGGCGAGAGCAGTACTTC.